These T cell receptor beta chains were read from a single sample in a study of Graves' ophthalmopathy and Graves' hyperthyroidism. TCRdb re-analysed the multiplex PCR reads in MiXCR, keeping a single row per CDR3 protein. This sample has 200,000 to 250,000 distinct CDR3 sequences, with around 42% found just once. What was sequenced was peripheral blood. These receptors all stem from an adult man with Graves' ophthalmopathy. Each CDR3 is given with its conserved first and last residue. Each record gives: CDR3 length, clone size, J gene, D gene, V gene, CDR3 protein, CDR3 DNA. D genes are given only for firm matches. For some rows the clone size is stated as once, few or many, or as a class when expanded; others skip it.

14 . TRBJ1-2 . TRBV10-3 CAISVVGANYGYTF TGTGCCATCAGTGTTGTGGGAGCTAACTATGGCTACACCTTC
13 . TRBJ2-7 . TRBV10-1 CASSEAGGTEQYF TGCGCCAGCAGTGAGGCAGGAGGAACCGAGCAGTACTTC
15 . TRBJ1-2 . TRBV5-1 CASSNSGGERYGYTF TGCGCCAGCAGCAACTCTGGGGGGGAACGCTATGGCTACACCTTC
16 . TRBJ2-3 TRBD1 TRBV2 CASSESRQGATDTQYF TGTGCCAGCAGTGAATCCCGACAGGGGGCGACAGATACGCAGTATTTT
16 . TRBJ1-1 TRBD1 TRBV2 CASSVSWTGMNTEAFF TGTGCCAGCAGTGTAAGCTGGACAGGGATGAACACTGAAGCTTTCTTT
16 . TRBJ1-2 TRBD1 TRBV24-1 CATSDSEGQGMGGYTF TGTGCCACCAGTGATTCCGAAGGACAGGGTATGGGGGGCTACACCTTC
15 many TRBJ2-7 . TRBV7-2 CASSIPGHLNYEQYF TGTGCCAGCAGCATCCCGGGACACCTGAACTACGAGCAGTACTTC
12 . TRBJ1-6 TRBD1 TRBV20-1 CSAQGVGSPLHF TGCAGTGCACAGGGGGTTGGATCACCCCTCCACTTT
13 . TRBJ1-2 . TRBV25-1 CASRKTRENGYTF TGTGCCAGCAGGAAGACTAGAGAGAATGGCTACACCTTC
18 many TRBJ1-2 . TRBV15 CATSRDHILTQGGYGYTF TGTGCCACCAGCAGAGATCATATCCTCACACAGGGCGGGTATGGCTACACCTTC
14 . TRBJ2-2 TRBD1 TRBV4-3 CASSLRQGPGELFF TGCGCCAGCAGCCTGCGACAGGGGCCCGGGGAGCTGTTTTTT
15 . TRBJ1-3 . TRBV7-3 CASSTRDGTGNTIYF TGTGCCAGCAGCACAAGGGACGGAACTGGAAACACCATATATTTT